Below are 15 T cell receptor beta chains sequenced from a single sample in a study of CD8+CD57+ T cells in acquired aplastic anemia. An expansion of CD8+CD57+ cells by flow cytometry had been shown in patients chosen for sequencing. Profiling of TCR beta VDJ combinations and CDR3 sequences used genomic DNA as template. TCRdb re-called the reads with MiXCR, one entry per CDR3 protein. Among hundreds of thousands of distinct CDR3 sequences listed, about 80% were seen once. Input material: sorted CD4+, CD8+, or CD8+CD57+ T cells (not recorded which) from PBMCs. The receptor source for this set is a human donor with aplastic anemia.

On this clonotype: Germline and junction disagree at one end, which may indicate a read error. The chain employs TRBV7-9 and TRBJ1-1; D remains unclear. The germline V gene encodes CDR1 SEHNR and CDR2 FQNEAQ (reference sequence). The CDR3 runs to 13 residues. CDR3 in amino acids: CASSLGQLTEALF. DNA of the CDR3: TGTGCCAGCAGCCTTGGGCAGCTGACTGAAGCTTTGTTC.

Regarding this clonotype: This is likely a read error, given that the CDR3 carries no conserved phenylalanine or tryptophan at its end. The DNA is omitted, as the CDR3 cannot be located on it reliably, and the CDR3 follows TCRdb's listing. V usage is TRBV15 and J usage is TRBJ2-4; the table assigns TRBD2, which was not confirmed against the DNA. Germline values: CDR1 LNHNV, CDR2 YYDKDF (reference sequence). The CDR3 extends over 12 residues, inclusive of both ends. The CDR3 protein is CASGGAGNIQNY.

This rearrangement joins TRBV6-5 to TRBJ2-7; D remains unclear. Deletions cut 4 bases from V and 9 bases from J, with 19 bases between. CDR1 MNHEY and CDR2 SVGAGI come from the germline V gene. This CDR3 is 14 amino acids long. The CDR3, as DNA: TGTGCCAGCAGTTTCGTGCAAGGTAACTACACGCAGTACTTC. It encodes CASSFVQGNYTQYF.

CDR3: CASSFHRTGGTDEFF. The CDR3 DNA is TGTGCCAGCAGCTTTCATCGGACAGGGGGGACTGATGAGTTCTTT. The gene calls are TRBV7-9 and TRBJ1-1; 10 bases agree with TRBD1. Unmatched junction bases numbered 15, after V lost 3 bases and J lost 14 bases. Per germline, CDR1 SEHNR and CDR2 FQNEAQ (reference sequence). The length of the CDR3 is 15 residues.

To note about this clonotype: The CDR3 ends on some other residue instead of the conserved phenylalanine or tryptophan, so this is likely a read error. The DNA is left out, because the CDR3 cannot be placed on it with certainty; the CDR3 is given as TCRdb lists it. The J gene is TRBJ1-2, the V gene TRBV19; TRBD1 is taken as the D call from the table, unchecked against the DNA. From its first to its last residue, the CDR3 has 16 amino acids. From germline, CDR1 is LNHDA and CDR2 SQIVND (reference sequence). CDR3 amino acids: CASSLGNNEQVFGPGI.

The V call is TRBV2, the J call TRBJ2-1, with D tentatively TRBD1 (5 bases). Germline-derived CDR1 and CDR2 are SNHLY and FYNNEI. The V and J ends lost 7 bases and 3 bases respectively, with 25 bases between them. The CDR3 covers 18 residues. In DNA, the CDR3 is TGTGCCAGCACCCTCTCGGCAGGGAAGTTTAACGGCTACAATGAGCAGTTCTTC. Amino acids: CASTLSAGKFNGYNEQFF.

There are many counts of this clonotype. V usage is TRBV6-5 and J usage is TRBJ2-1, with 12 positions matching TRBD2. The CDR3 has 16 amino acids. Germline assignment: CDR1 MNHEY and CDR2 SVGAGI. Germline trimming cut 0 bases from V and 9 bases from J; bases unmatched to any gene: 6. For the CDR3, the DNA is TGTGCCAGCAGTTACTCGTTTGCTAGCGGGGGGGTTGAGCAGTTCTTC. It encodes CASSYSFASGGVEQFF.

Here the CDR3 DNA reads TGTGCCAGCTCAAGAGAGGCCAATCCCGTTGAACACTATTTT. Its protein product is CASSREANPVEHYF. The rearrangement joins TRBV7-2 to TRBJ2-3; no definite D call. Trimming shortened V by 8 bases and J by 15 bases, and 27 bases separated the two germline ends. The germline gives CDR1 SGHTA, CDR2 FQGNSA. The CDR3 spans 14 residues.

This sequence joins TRBV9 and TRBJ1-3; possibly TRBD1 for D (5 bases). The V gene's germline CDR1 is SGDLS and CDR2 YYNGEE. V was clipped by 2 bases and J by 16 bases, with 22 bases between them. The length of the CDR3 is 14 residues. The CDR3 DNA follows: TGTGCCAGCAGCGTGCCAGGGTGGGATACGCAGTATTATTTT. Translation gives CASSVPGWDTQYYF.

In regard to this clonotype: No conserved phenylalanine or tryptophan is present at the end of the CDR3, so a read error is the likely explanation. The DNA is omitted, as the CDR3 cannot be located on it reliably, and the CDR3 follows TCRdb's listing. The rearrangement links TRBV2 to TRBJ2-7; whether TRBD1, the table's D call, matches the DNA was not checked. The length of the CDR3 is 15 amino acids, counting both ends. Germline V gene data show CDR1 as SNHLY and CDR2 as FYNNEI. The CDR3 is CASSEGGTDLQEQDP.

A single count supports this clonotype. The chain is built from TRBV7-2 and TRBJ2-2; TRBD2 might be the D (6 bases). Germline V lookup: CDR1 SGHTA, CDR2 FQGNSA. The CDR3 has 16 residues. The V and J ends lost 3 bases and 5 bases respectively, with 16 bases between them. The CDR3 loop is CASSLRVAEDTGELFF. Written as DNA, the CDR3 is TGTGCCAGCAGCTTGCGGGTAGCGGAGGATACCGGGGAGCTGTTTTTT.

This clonotype has at least ten counts. As DNA, the CDR3 is TGCAGTGCTGCCGGGACTAGCGGGGTTCTAGTAGGCGAGCAGTACTTC. Amino acid sequence: CSAAGTSGVLVGEQYF. The V call is TRBV20-1, the J call TRBJ2-7, with TRBD2 identical over 13 bases. The junction had 13 bases not matched to a gene; V was cut back by 5 bases and J by 6 bases. Germline loops: CDR1 DFQATT, CDR2 SNEGSKA (reference sequence). This CDR3 is built from 16 residues.

This chain joins TRBV5-5 and TRBJ2-3, with D perhaps TRBD2 (6 bases). This CDR3 is built from 13 residues. Germline assignment: CDR1 SGHKS and CDR2 YYEKEE (reference sequence). V was trimmed by 7 bases and J by 8 bases, leaving 17 bases between them. CDR3 sequence: CASGGGGDPTQYF. In DNA form, the CDR3 reads TGTGCCAGCGGCGGCGGAGGGGACCCTACGCAGTATTTT.

The chain couples TRBV29-1 to TRBJ1-2, with D perhaps TRBD1 (6 bases). V dropped 3 bases and J dropped 4 bases, with 9 bases sitting between them. CDR3 length: 12 residues. Germline values: CDR1 SQVTM, CDR2 ANQGSEA. The CDR3 DNA reads TGCAGCGTTGACAGGGGAGGCTATGGCTACACCTTC. The encoded protein is CSVDRGGYGYTF.

This chain connects TRBV9 to TRBJ1-2; D gene ambiguous. V lost 4 bases and J 10 bases, leaving 23 bases between the germline ends. This CDR3 is 15 amino acids long. CDR1 is SGDLS, CDR2 YYNGEE, per germline. The CDR3 here is CASSLIENEQFFYTF. In DNA form, the CDR3 reads TGTGCCAGCAGCTTGATAGAGAATGAGCAGTTCTTCTACACCTTC.